These 26 T cell receptor beta chains were sequenced from one sample in a study of blood T cell repertoires in COVID-19. Profiling relied on immunoSEQ multiplex PCR, and the TCRdb table lists in-frame clones only, not all of them. Of more than 200,000 clones listed, roughly nine tenths are singletons. Sequencing was carried out using peripheral blood. The receptors were gathered from a woman between 45 and 60 years old with acute or convalescent COVID-19.

V and J are TRBV6-6 and TRBJ2-3; a possible D gene is TRBD2 (6 bases). The CDR3 runs to 14 residues. V was pared by 7 bases and J by 2 bases, with 13 bases between. Germline-derived CDR1 and CDR2 are MNHNY and SVGAGI (reference sequence). CDR3 loop: CASTLSGTTDTQYF. Here the CDR3 DNA reads TGTGCCAGCACCCTTAGCGGAACCACAGATACGCAGTATTTT.

The chain carries TRBV7-9 and TRBJ2-3, with D possibly TRBD2 on 6 matching bases. Germline CDR1 reads SEHNR; CDR2 reads FQNEAQ (reference sequence). Trimming removed 8 bases at V and 6 bases at J, with 15 bases between. CDR3 length equals 13 residues. CDR3 region: CASVEGMRDTQYF. The CDR3 nucleotides read TGTGCCAGCGTGGAGGGGATGAGGGATACGCAGTATTTT.

J is TRBJ1-1 and V is TRBV2, with TRBD1 matching over 8 bases. The CDR3 covers 13 residues. Trimming took 7 bases from V and 3 from J; bases not matched to a gene: 4. The germline gives CDR1 SNHLY, CDR2 FYNNEI. The CDR3 here is CASTPTGDTEAFF. The CDR3 nucleotides read TGTGCCAGCACCCCGACAGGGGACACTGAAGCTTTCTTT.

V and J are TRBV7-8 and TRBJ2-7; D is unresolved. This CDR3 has 14 residues. CDR1 is SGHVS, CDR2 FQNEAQ, per germline. The germline V and J ends were trimmed by 1 base and 0 bases, with 7 bases remaining between them. CDR3 nucleotides: TGTGCCAGCAGCTTAGGGCGGCTCTCCTACGAGCAGTACTTC. It encodes CASSLGRLSYEQYF.

V and J are TRBV11-3 and TRBJ2-1, with 8 bases matching TRBD2. The CDR3 has 13 residues. V dropped 1 base and J dropped 12; count of bases not matched to a gene: 5. Germline CDR1 SGHNT, CDR2 YENEEA. Here the CDR3 reads CASSLGGLAGQFF. The CDR3 DNA sequence: TGTGCCAGCAGCTTAGGTGGGCTAGCGGGGCAGTTCTTC.

Concerning this clone: Its ends do not fully match the called genes, so a read error is possible. Other nucleotide sequences from this sample produce the same CDR3. The chain carries TRBV18 and TRBJ1-1; perhaps TRBD1 as D (5 bases). Germline CDR1 KGHSH, CDR2 LQKENI. This CDR3 is built from 14 residues. CDR3 in DNA: TGTGCCAGCTCCCCACAACAGGAGAACACTGAAGCTTTCTTT. Translating it yields CASSPQQENTEAFF.

The chain joins TRBV15 to TRBJ2-2, with 9 nucleotides matching TRBD2. This CDR3 has 14 amino acids. The J segment lost 4 bases and the V segment lost 7 bases, leaving 4 bases of the junction unmatched. Per the germline V gene, CDR1 is LNHNV and CDR2 is YYDKDF (reference sequence). CDR3 nucleotides: TGTGCCACCAAGATAGCGGGAGTCACCGGGGAGCTGTTTTTT. Protein sequence: CATKIAGVTGELFF.

The chain recombines TRBV6-2 or TRBV6-3 with TRBJ1-6; D possibly corresponds to TRBD1 (6 bases). The CDR3 runs 16 residues. Germline-derived CDR1 and CDR2 are MNHEY and SVGEGT. V gave up 4 bases and J gave up 2 bases, with 12 bases separating them. In DNA, the CDR3 is TGTGCCAGCAGTTCCACAGGGAGCGCCTATAATTCACCCCTCCACTTT. It translates to CASSSTGSAYNSPLHF.

This chain uses TRBV29-1 with TRBJ2-7; weak D call: TRBD2 (5 bases). The CDR3 length is 13 residues. V dropped 3 bases and J dropped 2 bases, with 11 bases sitting between them. Germline lookup yields CDR1 SQVTM and CDR2 ANQGSEA. CDR3 sequence (DNA): TGCAGCGTTGACTGGCGGGTACCCTACGAGCAGTACTTC. Residues: CSVDWRVPYEQYF.

The rearrangement joins TRBV6-5 to TRBJ1-2, with D possibly TRBD1 on 6 matching bases. The CDR3 contains 15 residues. V gave up 8 bases and J gave up 0 bases, with 16 bases separating them. The germline V gene encodes CDR1 MNHEY and CDR2 SVGAGI. The chain's CDR3 is CASANGQGSNYGYTF. The CDR3 region has the DNA TGTGCCAGCGCCAACGGGCAGGGGTCTAACTATGGCTACACCTTC.

This CDR3 reads CASSPPYSYNEQFF. CDR3 DNA sequence: TGTGCCAGCAGCCCCCCCTACTCCTACAATGAGCAGTTCTTC. The rearrangement links TRBV3-1 (or the pseudogene TRBV3-2) to TRBJ2-1; D is unclear. The CDR3 contains 14 residues. V was trimmed by 4 bases and J by 0 bases, leaving 7 bases between them. Germline loops: CDR1 LGHDT, CDR2 YNNKEL (reference sequence).

This chain connects TRBV3-1 (or the pseudogene TRBV3-2) to TRBJ2-2; 12 bases agree with TRBD1. Trimming removed 5 bases from V and 5 bases from J; junction bases left unmatched: 12. From germline, CDR1 is LGHDT and CDR2 YNNKEL (reference sequence). The CDR3 length is 18 residues. CDR3 in DNA: TGTGCCAGCAGCAGAACGTTCGGGACAGGGGGCAAGACCGGGGAGCTGTTTTTT. This sequence encodes CASSRTFGTGGKTGELFF.

The chain employs TRBV7-2 and TRBJ2-7; 8 bases map to TRBD2. V shed 5 bases and J 6 bases; nucleotides not matched to a gene: 12. CDR3 size: 15 residues. Germline assignment: CDR1 SGHTA and CDR2 FQGNSA. CDR3 in amino acids: CASSRSGTSPSEQYF. The CDR3 DNA sequence: TGTGCCAGCAGCCGCTCCGGGACTAGTCCGTCCGAGCAGTACTTC.

The J gene is TRBJ2-7, the V gene TRBV10-1; the D is unclear. V lost 4 bases and J lost 6, with 16 bases in between. In germline, CDR1 is WNHNN, CDR2 SYGVQD (reference sequence). The CDR3 contains 14 residues. The CDR3 DNA sequence: TGCGCCAGCAGTGCCCAGGTTACCCCGCTCGAGCAGTACTTC. Translation: CASSAQVTPLEQYF.

The chain is built from TRBV30 and TRBJ2-3; 10 bases line up with TRBD1. V gave up 0 bases and J gave up 1 base; unmatched junction bases: 7. The germline V gene has CDR1 GTSNPN and CDR2 SVGIG (reference sequence). The CDR3 extends over 17 amino acids. The DNA for the CDR3 is TGTGCCTGGAGTGTCGGGACAGGGGATTCGGGCACAGATACGCAGTATTTT. Translating it yields CAWSVGTGDSGTDTQYF.

V is TRBV19 and J is TRBJ1-4; D is perhaps TRBD1 (5 bases). Germline CDR1 reads LNHDA; CDR2 reads SQIVND (reference sequence). The CDR3 loop spans 14 amino acids. Trimming left V 2 bases short and J 4 bases short, with 8 bases between. CDR3 in amino acids: CASSIQGINEKLFF. The CDR3 DNA follows: TGTGCCAGTAGTATACAGGGCATTAATGAAAAACTGTTTTTT.

The chain's CDR3 is CASSLAGQGKETQYF. The CDR3 bases are TGTGCCAGCAGCTTAGCAGGACAGGGTAAAGAGACCCAGTACTTC. The chain recombines TRBV7-6 with TRBJ2-5; 8 positions match TRBD1. The CDR3 consists of 15 residues. With V trimmed by 0 bases and J by 3 bases, 3 bases remained unmatched. The germline CDR1 and CDR2 sequences are SGHVS and FNYEAQ.

The V and J genes are TRBV13 and TRBJ2-1, with D perhaps matching TRBD1 (5 bases). Trimming took 1 base from V and 1 from J, leaving 14 bases between them. Per the germline V gene, CDR1 is PRHDT and CDR2 is FYEKMQ (reference sequence). The CDR3 consists of 17 residues. The CDR3 sequence: CASSLAVGDLSYNEQFF. In nucleotides, the CDR3 is TGTGCCAGCAGCTTAGCCGTAGGGGATCTTTCCTACAATGAGCAGTTCTTC.

The J gene is TRBJ2-7, the V gene TRBV12-3 or TRBV12-4, with 7 bases aligning to TRBD2. The J segment lost 6 bases and the V segment lost 6 bases, leaving 5 bases of the junction unmatched. The CDR3 is made up of 12 amino acids. CDR3 region: CASSPGTTEQYF. The CDR3, as DNA: TGTGCCAGCAGCCCGGGGACTACCGAGCAGTACTTC.

The J gene is TRBJ2-3, the V gene TRBV9; 8 bases fit TRBD2. CDR1 and CDR2 from the germline V gene are SGDLS and YYNGEE. The V segment lost 0 bases and the J segment 3 bases; nucleotides outside the gene matches: 3. The length of the CDR3 is 15 residues. CDR3 in DNA: TGTGCCAGCAGCGTAGACAGCGGGAGTACAGATACGCAGTATTTT. As protein: CASSVDSGSTDTQYF.

The genes are TRBV6-2 or TRBV6-3 and TRBJ1-5; D remains unclear. V lost 2 bases to trimming and J lost 5 bases, with 4 bases between them. CDR1 and CDR2 (germline): MNHEY, SVGEGT. The CDR3 covers 12 residues. The CDR3 coding sequence is TGTGCCAGCAGTTACCCCTATCAGCCCCAGCATTTT. Translation: CASSYPYQPQHF.

V gene TRBV14 combines with J gene TRBJ2-1, with a weak D call TRBD1 (6 bases). V was trimmed by 8 bases and J by 10 bases, leaving 18 bases between them. This CDR3 contains 13 residues. Germline V gene sequence: CDR1 SGHDN, CDR2 FVKESK. The CDR3 DNA sequence: TGTGCCAGCGGTGGACAGCTAACGGGGGAGCAGTTCTTC. This encodes CASGGQLTGEQFF.

The CDR3 loop reads CASSRLAGGSHTQYF. The CDR3 DNA reads TGTGCCAGCAGTCGACTAGCGGGGGGGTCCCATACGCAGTATTTT. V and J are TRBV6-2 or TRBV6-3 and TRBJ2-3; 14 bases agree with TRBD2. The germline V gene encodes CDR1 MNHEY and CDR2 SVGEGT. The CDR3 contains 15 residues. Losses at the gene ends were 5 bases for V and 7 bases for J; bases not matched to a gene: 5.

This clone was seen once. The CDR3 nucleotides read TGCGCCAGCAGCTTGGCTCCAGGAAGAGATGGCTACACCTTC. Amino acids: CASSLAPGRDGYTF. The chain is built from TRBV5-1 and TRBJ1-2; D gene ambiguous. The V gene's germline CDR1 is SGHRS and CDR2 YFSETQ. Trimming pared 0 bases from V and 6 bases from J, leaving 12 bases between. CDR3 length: 14 residues.

This chain links TRBV30 with TRBJ1-6; no definite D call. Per the germline V gene, CDR1 is GTSNPN and CDR2 is SVGIG (reference sequence). This CDR3 spans 12 amino acids. Deletions cut 8 bases from V and 9 bases from J, with 14 bases between. This CDR3 reads CALKSVPSPLHF. CDR3 sequence (DNA): TGTGCCCTAAAGTCCGTACCTTCACCCCTCCACTTT.

This sequence joins TRBV19 and TRBJ2-1; 9 nucleotides line up with TRBD2. The CDR3 extends over 14 amino acids. Germline values: CDR1 LNHDA, CDR2 SQIVND (reference sequence). V lost 3 bases, J lost 7 bases, and 4 bases stayed unmatched. The CDR3 loop reads CASSMVAGVNEQFF. For the CDR3, the DNA is TGTGCCAGTAGTATGGTAGCGGGAGTTAATGAGCAGTTCTTC. Filled out from reference TRBV19 and TRBJ2-1, the complete variable domain reads DGGITQSPKYLFRKEGQNVTLSCEQNLNHDAMYWYRQDPGQGLRLIYYSQIVNDFQKGDIAEGYSVSREKKESFPLTVTSAQKNPTAFYLCASSMVAGVNEQFFGPGTRLTVL.